The following is a T cell receptor beta chain sequence with its context. This entry belongs to a study of blood T cell repertoires in COVID-19. Study-wide context: Material from acute and convalescent COVID-19 was sourced from the United States, Italy and Spain. The cDNA or gDNA used as material had been derived from T cells, B-cell-depleted T cells, or PBMCs.

In the study's own analysis: How many nucleated cells were present was estimated from reference gene primer amplification. The protocol was immunoSEQ multiplex PCR, while the TCRdb copy is restricted to in-frame clones and leaves out a portion. The V and J calls and the clone size are those of that table, but D and trimming were determined from the DNA. The sample records some 70,000 clones, approximately 80% being singletons. This CDR3 is 19 amino acids long. The V end was cut by 2 bases, the J end by 7 bases, with 24 bases between. Germline V gene data show CDR1 as MNHEY and CDR2 as SVGEGT. This clonotype originated in a human donor in a cohort sampled during active COVID-19. The sequenced sample was peripheral blood. The chain is built from TRBV6-2 or TRBV6-3 and TRBJ1-6, with D perhaps matching TRBD1 (5 bases). CDR3 sequence (DNA): TGTGCCAGCAGTTACCCATCGCGGGGGTCGACCCGATTAAATTCACCCCTCCACTTT. It is translated as CASSYPSRGSTRLNSPLHF.